These T cell receptor beta chains were read from a single sample in a study of shared clonotypes between healthy human individuals. Clones were sequenced by immunoSEQ multiplex PCR, and TCRdb holds only the in-frame ones, with some missing. The sample carries a few million clones, approximately 92% recorded once. The sequenced sample consisted of naive CD4+ T cells sorted from blood. These receptor sequences come from a man aged 18 to 30 in good health. Both conserved end residues are trimmed from each CDR3.

V: TRBV5-1
CDR3: ASSLLDRDQETQY

V: TRBV30
CDR3: AWSLGPVEADTQY

V: TRBV20-1
CDR3: SARDTPAQY

V: TRBV5-1
CDR3: ASSLSGPSTDTQY

V: TRBV9
CDR3: ASSVADRGTYEQY

V: TRBV5-1
CDR3: ASSFHDRDNSPLH

V: TRBV30
CDR3: AWSDQQGSYEQY

V: TRBV5-4
CDR3: ASSPRDLSYEQY

V: TRBV27
CDR3: ASSYLAAGTDTQY

V: TRBV27
CDR3: ASSPSGADLSPLH

V: TRBV4-1
CDR3: ASSQGLAGGQNGELF

V: TRBV19
CDR3: ASSPGQGGYGYT

V: TRBV5-5
CDR3: ASTLDSWGTEAF

V: TRBV21-1
CDR3: ASSVRGVFYEQY

V: TRBV5-6
CDR3: ASSSRDRGYEQY

V: TRBV30
CDR3: AWGSSRQAWDTQY

V: TRBV6-5
CDR3: ASSLSGPHTEAF

V: TRBV5-1
CDR3: ASSFDTGAQDTQY

V: TRBV7-2
CDR3: ASSLEGSSGTYEQY

V: TRBV6-6
CDR3: ASSYRQPGGTEAF

V: TRBV7-2
CDR3: ASSLVGPYNEQF

V: TRBV5-5
CDR3: ASSQDRGGTEAF

V: TRBV6-5
CDR3: ASSYGGGRQTQY

V: TRBV7-2
CDR3: ASSLWLGAGNTIY

V: TRBV5-1
CDR3: ASSLAIGQGANYGYT

V: TRBV5-1
CDR3: ASSLEQLGNTEAF

V: TRBV27
CDR3: ASSPEGQGRNTIY

V: TRBV2
CDR3: ASEYRNYGYT

V: TRBV19
CDR3: ASSIWLAGGSTDTQY